The 27 T cell receptor beta chains presented below share a single source sample, sequenced in a study of control samples from healthy donors and cancer patients. Assay used: immunoSEQ multiplex PCR; TCRdb lists only in-frame clones, some missing. The table records 150,000 or so clones, around 88% of them present only once. The sample was blood. Receptors were obtained from a man aged 18 to 30 in good health.

CDR3 DNA: TGTGCCAGCAGCAGACGTAGCGGGGGGCCCAACAATGAGCAGTTCTTC. Amino acids: CASSRRSGGPNNEQFF. The chain joins TRBV7-8 to TRBJ2-1; 10 nucleotides match TRBD2. CDR1 is SGHVS, CDR2 FQNEAQ, per germline. Trimming removed 5 bases from V and 5 bases from J; junction bases left unmatched: 9. The CDR3 length is 16 residues.

The rearrangement links TRBV30 to TRBJ2-4; possible D gene TRBD2, 7 bases. The CDR3 sequence is 15 residues long. The germline gives CDR1 GTSNPN, CDR2 SVGIG (reference sequence). Trimming cost V 4 bases and J 4 bases, with 17 bases left between them. CDR3 sequence (DNA): TGTGCCTGGATCCCGGCGGCGGGGGCAAAAAACATTCAGTACTTC. Protein: CAWIPAAGAKNIQYF.

The sample holds a few counts of this clone. The chain carries TRBV19 and TRBJ1-5; 7 positions match TRBD1. The V segment lost 8 bases and the J segment 2 bases; nucleotides outside the gene matches: 9. This CDR3 has 15 residues. Germline V CDR1 and CDR2: LNHDA, SQIVND (reference sequence). For the CDR3, the DNA is TGTGCCAGTGTCAAGACAGGGATTCGCAATCAGCCCCAGCATTTT. Translated: CASVKTGIRNQPQHF.

Only one count was recorded for this clone. The chain employs TRBV5-1 and TRBJ2-1; D is possibly TRBD2 (6 bases). V lost 10 bases to trimming and J lost 10 bases, with 21 bases between them. The CDR3 runs 13 residues. Germline assignment: CDR1 SGHRS and CDR2 YFSETQ. The chain's CDR3 is CAGRGGDTGEQFF. The CDR3 DNA reads as TGCGCCGGAAGGGGCGGGGATACGGGGGAGCAGTTCTTC.

The V gene is TRBV6-6, the J gene TRBJ2-3, with D maybe TRBD1 (6 bases). CDR1 is MNHNY and CDR2 is SVGAGI in the germline V gene (reference sequence). Between the trimmed V and J ends, which lost 2 bases and 1 base, there was a span of 13 bases. The CDR3 runs to 16 residues. The CDR3 here is CASSYDPEGGTDTQYF. The CDR3 bases are TGTGCCAGCAGTTACGATCCAGAGGGGGGCACAGATACGCAGTATTTT.

This chain joins TRBV18 and TRBJ1-2, with D perhaps matching TRBD1 (5 bases). The CDR3 has 16 amino acids. Between the trimmed V and J ends, which lost 2 bases and 8 bases, there was a span of 21 bases. The germline V gene encodes CDR1 KGHSH and CDR2 LQKENI. The CDR3: CASSPLLKQEILGYTF. The CDR3 DNA reads TGTGCCAGCTCACCATTATTGAAACAGGAAATATTGGGCTACACCTTC.

This sequence joins TRBV28 and TRBJ1-2; D is unresolved. CDR3 size: 12 residues. Germline-derived CDR1 and CDR2 are MDHEN and SYDVKM. V lost 7 bases and J 2 bases, leaving 8 bases between the germline ends. The CDR3 sequence is CASKPPNYGYTF. The CDR3 nucleotides read TGTGCCAGCAAACCACCGAACTATGGCTACACCTTC.

This clone was recorded only once. CDR3 nucleotides: TGTGCCAGCAGTCGGACAGGGAACGAGCAGTACTTC. Translated, it gives CASSRTGNEQYF. The V gene is TRBV6-5, the J gene TRBJ2-7; 8 nucleotides agree with TRBD1. Germline CDR1 reads MNHEY; CDR2 reads SVGAGI. V trimming: 5 bases; J trimming: 5 bases; junction bases outside the gene matches: 2. This CDR3 spans 12 amino acids.

The chain employs TRBV6-6 and TRBJ1-2; a weak D match, TRBD1 (6 bases). Per the germline V gene, CDR1 is MNHNY and CDR2 is SVGAGI (reference sequence). The CDR3 runs to 14 residues. V lost 2 bases, J lost 5 bases, and 12 bases lay in between. The CDR3 DNA reads as TGTGCCAGCAGTTACGAGGACAGCGTTTATGGCTACACCTTC. Protein product: CASSYEDSVYGYTF.

The rearrangement uses TRBV25-1 and TRBJ2-3, with 10 bases matching TRBD2. The CDR3 spans 16 residues. V dropped 3 bases and J dropped 2; count of bases not matched to a gene: 5. The germline CDR1 and CDR2 sequences are MGHDK and SYGVNS. CDR3 region: CASSDSGGLITDTQYF. In nucleotides, the CDR3 is TGTGCCAGCAGTGATAGCGGGGGGCTGATCACAGATACGCAGTATTTT.

The gene calls are TRBV6-5 and TRBJ2-7, with 8 bases matching TRBD1. The J segment lost 6 bases and the V segment lost 4 bases, leaving 5 bases of the junction unmatched. Germline CDR1 and CDR2: MNHEY and SVGAGI. The CDR3 has 13 residues. As DNA, the CDR3 is TGTGCCAGCAGTTCCGCGGACAGGGTCGAGCAGTACTTC. Its protein is CASSSADRVEQYF.

The genes are TRBV6-5 and TRBJ2-7; D is unclear. Trimming removed 4 bases at V and 0 bases at J, with 7 bases between. The length of the CDR3 is 13 residues. Germline CDR1 is MNHEY and CDR2 is SVGAGI. The CDR3 coding sequence is TGTGCCAGCAGTTCCAGGAACTCCTACGAGCAGTACTTC. Its protein product is CASSSRNSYEQYF.

The rearrangement links TRBV28 to TRBJ2-5; the D gene is possibly TRBD2 (6 bases). Trimming removed 6 bases at V and 5 bases at J, with 10 bases between. This CDR3 has 12 residues. Germline-derived CDR1 and CDR2 are MDHEN and SYDVKM. The CDR3, as DNA: TGTGCCAGCAGGGGGGGTTGGGAGACCCAGTACTTC. Translated: CASRGGWETQYF.

The rearrangement uses TRBV7-6 and TRBJ2-6; D gene unclear. Germline CDR1 and CDR2: SGHVS and FNYEAQ. The CDR3 length is 17 residues. V was shortened by 0 bases and J by 0 bases, with 9 bases between the two germline ends. CDR3 region: CASSLALSISGANVLTF. CDR3 in DNA: TGTGCCAGCAGCTTAGCGCTGAGTATCTCTGGGGCCAACGTCCTGACTTTC.

This clone was seen once. J is TRBJ1-1 and V is TRBV3-1 (or the pseudogene TRBV3-2); D might be TRBD1 (5 bases). V was cut by 0 bases and J by 1 base, with 15 bases left in between. From germline, CDR1 is LGHDT and CDR2 YNNKEL (reference sequence). The CDR3 loop spans 17 amino acids. CDR3 in amino acids: CASSQDYAGRENTEAFF. Written as DNA, the CDR3 is TGTGCCAGCAGCCAAGATTATGCAGGGAGGGAGAACACTGAAGCTTTCTTT.

This clone was seen more than once but under ten times. Additional DNA sequences in this sample encode the identical CDR3. The chain has TRBV5-6 and TRBJ1-4; no clear D. The CDR3 has 14 residues. CDR1 and CDR2 from the germline V gene are SGHDT and YYEEEE. V lost 1 base and J lost 0, with 4 bases in between. This CDR3 is CASSLIATNEKLFF. In nucleotides, the CDR3 is TGTGCCAGCAGCTTGATCGCAACTAATGAAAAACTGTTTTTT.

The V call is TRBV3-1 (or the pseudogene TRBV3-2), the J call TRBJ2-3, with D perhaps matching TRBD1 (6 bases). Trimming removed 1 base at V and 2 bases at J, with 7 bases between. The CDR3 is made up of 14 amino acids. Germline CDR1 LGHDT, CDR2 YNNKEL (reference sequence). In nucleotides, the CDR3 is TGTGCCAGCAGCCAAGTGGGGGCCACAGATACGCAGTATTTT. It yields the protein CASSQVGATDTQYF.

This chain joins TRBV5-6 and TRBJ1-2, with D uncertain. The CDR3 is made up of 15 amino acids. Germline CDR1 SGHDT, CDR2 YYEEEE. Trimming took off 2 bases at V and 6 bases at J, with 17 bases between the two ends. The CDR3 sequence: CASSFLSGRGDGYTF. The CDR3 nucleotides are TGTGCCAGCAGCTTTCTTTCCGGGCGCGGGGATGGCTACACCTTC.

The J gene is TRBJ1-1, the V gene TRBV6-5; D may be TRBD1 (6 bases). The V end was cut by 7 bases, the J end by 2 bases, with 14 bases between. CDR1 and CDR2 (germline): MNHEY, SVGAGI. CDR3 length: 14 residues. CDR3 residues: CASTLGAVNTEAFF. Written as DNA, the CDR3 is TGTGCCAGCACCCTGGGGGCGGTTAACACTGAAGCTTTCTTT.

This clone was observed a handful of times. For the CDR3, the DNA is TGTGCCAGCAGCCAAAACAGGAACACTGAAGCTTTCTTT. The encoded protein is CASSQNRNTEAFF. This rearrangement joins TRBV3-1 (or the pseudogene TRBV3-2) to TRBJ1-1; the D is unclear. The length of the CDR3 is 13 residues. V lost 2 bases to trimming and J lost 1 base, with 5 bases between them. The V gene's germline CDR1 is LGHDT and CDR2 YNNKEL (reference sequence).

The chain links TRBV19 to TRBJ2-7, with D tentatively TRBD1 (6 bases). There are 14 residues in the CDR3. The ends were cut back, 1 base at V and 3 bases at J, with 10 bases in the middle. Germline V gives CDR1 LNHDA, CDR2 SQIVND (reference sequence). The CDR3 nucleotides are TGTGCCAGTAGTATAGTGTGGACAGACTACGAGCAGTACTTC. It translates to CASSIVWTDYEQYF.

The CDR3 DNA is TGTGCCTTCGATACAGGGAGGGGCACAGATACGCAGTATTTT. Encoded protein: CAFDTGRGTDTQYF. This chain uses TRBV30 with TRBJ2-3; possibly TRBD2 for D (7 bases). V dropped 7 bases and J dropped 1 base, with 15 bases sitting between them. The germline CDR1 and CDR2 sequences are GTSNPN and SVGIG (reference sequence). The CDR3 is 14 amino acids. The full variable domain, with the rest looked up from reference TRBV30 and TRBJ2-3, is SQTIHQWPATLVQPVGSPLSLECTVEGTSNPNLYWYRQAAGRGLQLLFYSVGIGQISSEVPQNLSASRPQDRQFILSSKKLLLSDSGFYLCAFDTGRGTDTQYFGPGTRLTVL.

With respect to this clone: Other DNA sequences from this sample encode an identical CDR3 as well. V is TRBV5-1 and J is TRBJ1-5; tentatively, D is TRBD1 (5 bases). Trimming stripped 0 bases from V and 4 bases from J, with 11 bases between. CDR1 is SGHRS, CDR2 YFSETQ, per germline. The length of the CDR3 is 15 residues. CDR3 sequence: CASSLEGIGNQPQHF. The CDR3, as DNA: TGCGCCAGCAGCTTGGAGGGGATTGGGAATCAGCCCCAGCATTTT.

This sequence joins TRBV6-5 and TRBJ2-7, with 12 bases matching TRBD2. This CDR3 comprises 15 residues. The germline gives CDR1 MNHEY, CDR2 SVGAGI. V gave up 0 bases and J gave up 5 bases; unmatched junction bases: 2. The CDR3 spells CASSYSSSGGDEQYF. CDR3 in DNA: TGTGCCAGCAGTTACTCGTCTAGCGGGGGGGACGAGCAGTACTTC.

This clone has just one count. The chain is built from TRBV19 and TRBJ1-2; D is uncertain. CDR3 length: 15 residues. The germline gives CDR1 LNHDA, CDR2 SQIVND (reference sequence). Trimming took off 7 bases at V and 0 bases at J, with 15 bases between the two ends. The DNA of the CDR3 is TGTGCCAGTACCGGCCCGGGTCTCGCTAACTATGGCTACACCTTC. Translation: CASTGPGLANYGYTF.

The chain uses TRBV5-1 and TRBJ1-4; TRBD1 might be the D (6 bases). CDR1 is SGHRS, CDR2 YFSETQ, per germline. The V and J ends lost 4 bases and 1 base respectively, with 17 bases between them. The CDR3 loop spans 17 amino acids. CDR3 protein: CASSPFQGIGTNEKLFF. For the CDR3, the DNA is TGCGCCAGCAGCCCCTTTCAGGGGATAGGAACTAATGAAAAACTGTTTTTT.

This clone was picked up one time. The chain links TRBV25-1 to TRBJ1-1, with TRBD1 as a possible D gene (5 bases). Germline values: CDR1 MGHDK, CDR2 SYGVNS. The CDR3 length is 13 residues. V lost 2 bases, J lost 10 bases, and 14 bases lay in between. CDR3 protein: CASSEMGQGTAFF. The CDR3 nucleotides are TGTGCCAGCAGTGAAATGGGGCAGGGTACAGCTTTCTTT.